These 29 T cell receptor beta chains came from one sample sequenced in a study of T cells in Graves' hyperthyroidism and ophthalmopathy. Using RNA transcripts as the source, TCR beta CDR3 regions were amplified. Using the HTBI primer set, a first-round RT-PCR was run on the TCR CDR3. TCRdb reprocessed the multiplex PCR reads with MiXCR, giving one entry per CDR3 protein. The sample has approximately 320,000 distinct CDR3 sequences, roughly 15% seen once; the top ten hold 33%. What was sequenced was blood. These receptors originate from a man younger than 40 with Graves' hyperthyroidism.

This clonotype was counted at least ten times. The V gene is TRBV2, the J gene TRBJ2-3, with 14 bases matching TRBD2. J was trimmed by 11 bases and V by 4 bases; bases with no gene match: 5. The germline CDR1 and CDR2 sequences are SNHLY and FYNNEI. The CDR3 contains 14 residues. The CDR3 protein is CASSVGLAGAGQYF. The CDR3 coding sequence is TGTGCCAGCAGTGTGGGACTAGCGGGAGCAGGGCAGTATTTT.

With respect to this clonotype: A much larger clone differs from this one at a single base, so this may be a read error. The CDR3 does not end in the conserved phenylalanine or tryptophan, so this is likely a read error. The V and J genes are TRBV7-3 and TRBJ1-2; D is unclear. Deletions cut 3 bases from V and 4 bases from J, with 6 bases between. CDR1 is SGHTA and CDR2 is FQGTGA in the germline V gene. This CDR3 comprises 12 residues. The CDR3 bases are TGTGCCAGCAGCTTCGGGGTCTATGGCTACACCCTC. It translates to CASSFGVYGYTL.

V and J are TRBV10-3 and TRBJ1-4, with a tentative D call TRBD1 (6 bases). CDR3 length: 14 residues. V gave up 0 bases and J gave up 7 bases, with 9 bases separating them. Per germline, CDR1 ENHRY and CDR2 SYGVKD. CDR3 DNA sequence: TGTGCCATCAGTGAGTCTACAGGGCCTGAAAAACTGTTTTTT. This codes for CAISESTGPEKLFF.

This chain joins TRBV20-1 and TRBJ1-1; D perhaps matches TRBD1 (5 bases). CDR3 length equals 16 residues. Germline V gives CDR1 DFQATT, CDR2 SNEGSKA (reference sequence). V was shortened by 3 bases and J by 1 base, with 18 bases between the two germline ends. The CDR3 nucleotides are TGCAGTGCTAGGGAGACCGGGACCCTTAGGAACACTGAAGCTTTCTTT. The encoded protein is CSARETGTLRNTEAFF.

This clonotype was counted at least ten times. The chain couples TRBV2 to TRBJ1-4, with 8 bases aligning to TRBD1. V was pared by 9 bases and J by 3 bases, with 6 bases of the junction left unmatched. The CDR3 extends over 14 amino acids. Germline V CDR1 and CDR2: SNHLY, FYNNEI. CDR3 in amino acids: CARDRVGANEKLFF. CDR3 in DNA: TGTGCCAGGGACAGGGTTGGAGCTAATGAAAAACTGTTTTTT.

In its sample, this clonotype was seen many times. The chain employs TRBV2 and TRBJ1-1; D might be TRBD1 (6 bases). V was clipped by 6 bases and J by 8 bases, with 19 bases between them. CDR1 SNHLY and CDR2 FYNNEI come from the germline V gene. CDR3 length: 14 residues. Written as DNA, the CDR3 is TGTGCCAGCAGGGCCCCAGGGGTATCGACCGAAGCTTTCTTT. It specifies CASRAPGVSTEAFF.

In its sample, this clonotype was seen many times. The chain links TRBV18 to TRBJ2-1, with no clear D. The CDR3 spans 14 residues. Trimming took 2 bases from V and 4 from J, leaving 9 bases between them. In germline, CDR1 is KGHSH, CDR2 LQKENI. The CDR3 loop is CASSPSPRYNEQFF. CDR3 coding DNA: TGTGCCAGCTCACCATCCCCTAGGTACAATGAGCAGTTCTTC.

This clonotype was detected ten times or more. The rearrangement links TRBV5-6 to TRBJ1-5, with D unclear. Germline V CDR1 and CDR2: SGHDT, YYEEEE. V dropped 0 bases and J dropped 3 bases, with 7 bases sitting between them. This CDR3 is built from 14 residues. In DNA, the CDR3 is TGTGCCAGCAGCTTGGTGGGGTACAATCAGCCCCAGCATTTT. Translating gives CASSLVGYNQPQHF.

This clonotype was picked up many times. The V gene is TRBV11-2, the J gene TRBJ2-1, with TRBD2 as a possible D gene (5 bases). V was shortened by 1 base and J by 4 bases, with 11 bases between the two germline ends. CDR3 length equals 15 residues. Germline assignment: CDR1 SGHAT and CDR2 FQNNGV. CDR3 bases: TGTGCCAGCAGCTTAGGAGCGGAGCCTTACAATGAGCAGTTCTTC. It yields the protein CASSLGAEPYNEQFF. The complete variable domain, with remaining parts taken from reference TRBV11-2 and TRBJ2-1, reads EAGVAQSPRYKIIEKRQSVAFWCNPISGHATLYWYQQILGQGPKLLIQFQNNGVVDDSQLPKDRFSAERLKGVDSTLKIQPAKLEDSAVYLCASSLGAEPYNEQFFGPGTRLTVL.

This clonotype was counted between two and nine times. CDR3 DNA: TGTGCCACCAGCGGCCGGGACGGCTCCTACGAGCAGTACTTC. Protein product: CATSGRDGSYEQYF. The chain recombines TRBV15 with TRBJ2-7, with D possibly being TRBD1 or TRBD2 (5 bases each). The CDR3 is 14 residues long. V dropped 5 bases and J dropped 0 bases, with 11 bases sitting between them. Germline V gene sequence: CDR1 LNHNV, CDR2 YYDKDF (reference sequence).

To note about this clonotype: A junction end diverges from the germline sequence, so it may reflect a read error. The V call is TRBV11-2, the J call TRBJ1-6; D is undetermined. CDR1 and CDR2 from the germline V gene are SGHAT and FQNNGV. CDR3 size: 12 residues. CDR3 sequence reads: CASSLAPDTLHF. The CDR3 coding sequence is TGTGCCAGCAGCTTAGCCCCCGACACCCTCCACTTC.

This clonotype was recorded many times. This chain joins TRBV3-1 and TRBJ2-1; D ambiguous. The CDR3 has 17 amino acids. With 6 bases removed from V and 0 bases from J, the gap between germline ends came to 18 bases. Per the germline V gene, CDR1 is LGHDT and CDR2 is YNNKEL (reference sequence). The CDR3 here is CASSPWGLMNSYNEQFF. The CDR3 DNA reads as TGTGCCAGCAGTCCCTGGGGTTTGATGAACTCCTACAATGAGCAGTTCTTC.

This clonotype has at least ten counts. This chain links TRBV20-1 with TRBJ2-7; the match to TRBD1 covers 8 bases. From germline, CDR1 is DFQATT and CDR2 SNEGSKA (reference sequence). CDR3 size: 14 residues. The V gene end was trimmed by 4 bases and the J gene end by 4 bases; junction bases not matched to a gene: 9. The CDR3 nucleotides read TGCAGTGCTACGACCCGGACAGGGTGGTACGAGCAGTACTTC. Translating it yields CSATTRTGWYEQYF.

The sample holds many counts of this clonotype. The V and J genes are TRBV20-1 and TRBJ2-5; possibly TRBD2 for D (6 bases). Germline loops: CDR1 DFQATT, CDR2 SNEGSKA (reference sequence). The germline V and J ends were trimmed by 3 bases and 2 bases, with 13 bases remaining between them. The CDR3 is 14 amino acids. Written as DNA, the CDR3 is TGCAGTGCTAGGCCCGGGACTCTACAAGAGACCCAGTACTTC. Translation gives CSARPGTLQETQYF.

This clonotype was seen many times. V is TRBV11-2 and J is TRBJ2-5; perhaps TRBD2 as D (6 bases). Trimming stripped 2 bases from V and 5 bases from J, with 9 bases between. CDR3 size: 13 residues. In germline, CDR1 is SGHAT, CDR2 FQNNGV. CDR3: CASSLSAGETQYF. CDR3 DNA: TGTGCCAGCAGCTTAAGCGCGGGGGAGACCCAGTACTTC. The entire variable domain, with the rest obtained from reference TRBV11-2 and TRBJ2-5, is as follows: EAGVAQSPRYKIIEKRQSVAFWCNPISGHATLYWYQQILGQGPKLLIQFQNNGVVDDSQLPKDRFSAERLKGVDSTLKIQPAKLEDSAVYLCASSLSAGETQYFGPGTRLLVL.

The table lists this clonotype with a few counts. This sequence joins TRBV12-3 or TRBV12-4 and TRBJ2-1; the D gene is possibly TRBD2 (5 bases). The CDR3 contains 12 residues. Trimming stripped 8 bases from V and 7 bases from J, with 12 bases between. This chain's CDR3 is CASWEYSNEQFF. In DNA form, the CDR3 reads TGTGCCAGCTGGGAGTACTCAAATGAGCAGTTCTTC.

The table lists this clonotype with a few counts. V usage is TRBV3-1 and J usage is TRBJ2-1, with 11 bases matching TRBD2. CDR3 length equals 16 residues. V lost 1 base to trimming and J lost 7 bases; unmatched junction nucleotides: 6. CDR1 is LGHDT and CDR2 is YNNKEL in the germline V gene (reference sequence). This chain's CDR3 is CASSQVRLAGLNEQFF. CDR3 nucleotides: TGTGCCAGCAGCCAAGTTCGACTAGCGGGGCTTAATGAGCAGTTCTTC.

The chain combines TRBV12-3 or TRBV12-4 with TRBJ1-1; weak D call: TRBD1 (6 bases). The CDR3 runs 16 residues. Trimming left V 7 bases short and J 3 bases short, with 21 bases between. DNA of the CDR3: TGTGCCAGCACCCTTTTTATCAGACAGGTACACACTGAAGCTTTCTTT. Residues: CASTLFIRQVHTEAFF.

The chain uses TRBV4-2 and TRBJ1-5; D is undetermined. The germline V gene has CDR1 LGHNA and CDR2 YNFKEQ. The CDR3 covers 14 residues. V was clipped by 0 bases and J by 7 bases, with 10 bases between them. The DNA of the CDR3 is TGTGCCAGCAGCCAAGATGAGGCCGCCCAGCCCCAGCATTTT. The encoded protein is CASSQDEAAQPQHF.

This clonotype was detected many times. The chain employs TRBV30 and TRBJ1-2; D remains unclear. Germline-derived CDR1 and CDR2 are GTSNPN and SVGIG (reference sequence). CDR3 length: 13 residues. Deletions cut 2 bases from V and 5 bases from J, with 12 bases between. CDR3 coding DNA: TGTGCCTGGAGTAGGGCCGAAAAGTATGGCTACACCTTC. Residues: CAWSRAEKYGYTF.

This clonotype was seen at least ten times. This chain uses TRBV7-9 with TRBJ1-1; tentative D call: TRBD1 (6 bases). V lost 5 bases, J lost 3 bases, and 7 bases lay in between. The CDR3 sequence is 12 residues long. CDR1 SEHNR and CDR2 FQNEAQ come from the germline V gene (reference sequence). The CDR3 spells CASSRGHTEAFF. The CDR3 DNA is TGTGCCAGCAGCCGGGGGCACACTGAAGCTTTCTTT. The full variable domain, in which reference TRBV7-9 and TRBJ1-1 provide the parts outside the CDR3, is DTGVSQNPRHKITKRGQNVTFRCDPISEHNRLYWYRQTLGQGPEFLTYFQNEAQLEKSRLLSDRFSAERPKGSFSTLEIQRTEQGDSAMYLCASSRGHTEAFFGQGTRLTVV.

The chain carries TRBV18 and TRBJ2-7; maybe TRBD2 (6 bases). Germline CDR1 is KGHSH and CDR2 is LQKENI. This CDR3 spans 14 amino acids. Deletions cut 5 bases from V and 0 bases from J, with 11 bases between. The CDR3 loop is CASSDQAGSYEQYF. The CDR3 region has the DNA TGTGCCAGCTCAGATCAAGCGGGCTCCTACGAGCAGTACTTC.

This clonotype was counted ten times or more. This chain connects TRBV2 to TRBJ2-7; D is perhaps TRBD1 (5 bases). CDR1 and CDR2 from the germline V gene are SNHLY and FYNNEI. Between the trimmed V and J ends, which lost 7 bases and 7 bases, there was a span of 8 bases. The CDR3 runs to 10 residues. The CDR3 DNA follows: TGTGCCAGCATAAGGGGAGAGCAGTACTTC. Protein product: CASIRGEQYF.

This clonotype was observed a few times. The V gene is TRBV5-1, the J gene TRBJ2-1, with 11 bases matching TRBD2. Germline CDR1 reads SGHRS; CDR2 reads YFSETQ. V lost 3 bases, J lost 5 bases, and 7 bases stayed unmatched. This CDR3 comprises 16 residues. CDR3 in DNA: TGCGCCAGCAGCTGGAAACTAGCGGGGGTTCACAATGAGCAGTTCTTC. Its translation: CASSWKLAGVHNEQFF.

The sample holds a few counts of this clonotype. The chain carries TRBV3-1 and TRBJ2-2; a weak D match, TRBD2 (6 bases). Germline CDR1 and CDR2: LGHDT and YNNKEL (reference sequence). The length of the CDR3 is 17 residues. V lost 5 bases, J lost 3 bases, and 19 bases lay in between. CDR3 DNA sequence: TGTGCCAGCAGCTCCCTGGGGTCGTGGGAGGACACCGGGGAGCTGTTTTTT. This codes for CASSSLGSWEDTGELFF.

This clonotype was found many times. The V and J genes are TRBV28 and TRBJ2-7; 8 bases are a match to TRBD2. Per the germline V gene, CDR1 is MDHEN and CDR2 is SYDVKM. With V trimmed by 3 bases and J by 0 bases, 4 bases remained unmatched. The CDR3 runs to 15 residues. In nucleotides, the CDR3 is TGTGCCAGCAGTTTTGTAGCGGGGCCCTCCTACGAGCAGTACTTC. Amino acid sequence: CASSFVAGPSYEQYF.

This clonotype was seen many times. CDR3 coding DNA: TGTGCCAGCAGTGGGGACACCACAGATACGCAGTATTTT. Protein: CASSGDTTDTQYF. This rearrangement joins TRBV2 to TRBJ2-3, with D possibly being TRBD1 (6 bases). The V end was cut by 4 bases, the J end by 2 bases, with 7 bases between. The V gene's germline CDR1 is SNHLY and CDR2 FYNNEI. The CDR3 consists of 13 residues.

In DNA, the CDR3 is TGTGCCACCGCGGGCCCGACCGATGAGCAGTTCTTC. Translation gives CATAGPTDEQFF. The chain employs TRBV24-1 and TRBJ2-1; D possibly corresponds to TRBD2 (5 bases). CDR1 is KGHDR and CDR2 is SFDVKD in the germline V gene. This CDR3 is 12 amino acids long. Between the trimmed V and J ends, which lost 9 bases and 8 bases, there was a span of 13 bases.

This clonotype was seen a few times. This chain's CDR3 is CASTLRSRYNEQFF. Here the CDR3 DNA reads TGTGCCAGCACCCTAAGGTCGCGGTACAATGAGCAGTTCTTC. The V gene is TRBV28, the J gene TRBJ2-1, with unresolved D. Trimming took 7 bases from V and 4 from J, leaving 14 bases between them. CDR3 length: 14 residues. The germline V gene encodes CDR1 MDHEN and CDR2 SYDVKM.